The 24 T cell receptor beta chains below all came from one sample that was sequenced in a study of Ad26.COV2.S vaccination and SARS-CoV-2 variants. The protocol was immunoSEQ multiplex PCR, while the TCRdb copy is restricted to in-frame clones and leaves out a portion. The table has 85,000 to 120,000 clones, around 80% seen once. The starting material was peripheral blood, obtained after recovery from COVID-19. These receptor sequences come from a human donor who had recovered from COVID-19.

This chain joins TRBV6-5 and TRBJ1-1; 10 bases match TRBD1. This CDR3 region has 11 residues. The J segment lost 9 bases and the V segment lost 8 bases, leaving 3 bases of the junction unmatched. Germline-derived CDR1 and CDR2 are MNHEY and SVGAGI. The CDR3: CASGDRGQAFF. In DNA form, the CDR3 reads TGTGCCAGCGGAGACAGGGGGCAAGCTTTCTTT.

The chain has TRBV7-2 and TRBJ1-4; D uncertain. CDR1 is SGHTA and CDR2 is FQGNSA in the germline V gene. V was cut by 0 bases and J by 1 base, with 9 bases left in between. The CDR3 covers 16 residues. CDR3 protein: CASSLAGAGTNEKLFF. The DNA of the CDR3 is TGTGCCAGCAGCTTAGCCGGTGCGGGAACTAATGAAAAACTGTTTTTT. Full variable domain (remainder filled in from reference TRBV7-2 and TRBJ1-4): GAGVSQSPSNKVTEKGKDVELRCDPISGHTALYWYRQSLGQGLEFLIYFQGNSAPDKSGLPSDRFSAERTGGSVSTLTIQRTQQEDSAVYLCASSLAGAGTNEKLFFGSGTQLSVL.

This clone was recorded a few times. This chain uses TRBV10-3 with TRBJ1-4; no reliable D call. V gave up 4 bases and J gave up 0 bases, with 6 bases separating them. The CDR3 is made up of 14 amino acids. Germline V lookup: CDR1 ENHRY, CDR2 SYGVKD. The CDR3 sequence: CAISAGATNEKLFF. The CDR3 DNA reads as TGTGCCATCAGTGCAGGTGCAACTAATGAAAAACTGTTTTTT.

In this sample, this clone turned up once. The chain couples TRBV13 to TRBJ2-1; D gene uncertain. Per germline, CDR1 PRHDT and CDR2 FYEKMQ (reference sequence). This CDR3 spans 12 amino acids. The V and J ends lost 1 base and 6 bases respectively, with 4 bases between them. The CDR3 region has the DNA TGTGCCAGCAGCTTAGTGGCCAATGAGCAGTTCTTC. Its protein is CASSLVANEQFF.

The chain employs TRBV10-2 and TRBJ2-1; 7 bases match TRBD1. The germline gives CDR1 WSHSY, CDR2 SAAADI. With V trimmed by 9 bases and J by 7 bases, 9 bases remained unmatched. This CDR3 has 13 amino acids. The CDR3 loop reads CARRTGPRNEQFF. The CDR3 nucleotides read TGCGCCAGACGGACAGGTCCTAGAAATGAGCAGTTCTTC.

This clone was recorded a few times. The chain combines TRBV28 with TRBJ1-4; 9 bases align to TRBD1. Germline-derived CDR1 and CDR2 are MDHEN and SYDVKM. The CDR3 runs 18 residues. Trimming at V came to 5 bases and at J to 2 bases, leaving 12 bases not matched to a gene. DNA for the CDR3: TGTGCCAGCAGTCCCCCCGGGACAGGGAGTGGGACTAATGAAAAACTGTTTTTT. Translated: CASSPPGTGSGTNEKLFF.

This clone has a handful of counts. The rearrangement joins TRBV7-6 to TRBJ2-1, with D possibly being TRBD2 (7 bases). The CDR3 has 12 amino acids. Deletions cut 8 bases from V and 8 bases from J, with 13 bases between. Germline V gives CDR1 SGHVS, CDR2 FNYEAQ. The CDR3 DNA is TGTGCCAGCCGGGGGGCGGACGATGAGCAGTTCTTC. As protein: CASRGADDEQFF.

The count of this clone is one. This chain joins TRBV4-3 and TRBJ1-1, with TRBD1 matching over 7 bases. V was pared by 2 bases and J by 4 bases, with 7 bases of the junction left unmatched. The CDR3 covers 15 residues. Germline CDR1 LGHNA, CDR2 YSLEER. In DNA form, the CDR3 reads TGCGCCAGCAGCCAACCGGGACAGCCGGCCACTGAAGCTTTCTTT. It is translated as CASSQPGQPATEAFF.

This chain joins TRBV7-2 and TRBJ2-5; no firm D call. V was cut by 5 bases and J by 2 bases, with 0 bases left in between. Looked up from germline, CDR1 is SGHTA and CDR2 is FQGNSA. The CDR3 runs 10 residues. The CDR3 here is CASSQETQYF. The CDR3 DNA sequence: TGTGCCAGCAGCCAAGAGACCCAGTACTTC.

The chain recombines TRBV19 with TRBJ2-3, with 11 bases that match TRBD2. In germline, CDR1 is LNHDA, CDR2 SQIVND (reference sequence). The CDR3 consists of 15 residues. Trimming took 11 bases from V and 4 from J; bases not matched to a gene: 11. The CDR3 sequence: CAVNSGGAGADTQYF. The CDR3, as DNA: TGTGCCGTCAATAGCGGGGGGGCCGGCGCAGATACGCAGTATTTT. Using reference TRBV19 and TRBJ2-3 for the parts outside the CDR3, the full variable domain is DGGITQSPKYLFRKEGQNVTLSCEQNLNHDAMYWYRQDPGQGLRLIYYSQIVNDFQKGDIAEGYSVSREKKESFPLTVTSAQKNPTAFYLCAVNSGGAGADTQYFGPGTRLTVL.

The chain couples TRBV4-2 to TRBJ2-3; 8 positions match TRBD2. Per germline, CDR1 LGHNA and CDR2 YNFKEQ. Losses at the gene ends were 5 bases for V and 2 bases for J; bases not matched to a gene: 12. This CDR3 contains 17 residues. The CDR3 region is CASSGRGVSPLTDTQYF. For the CDR3, the DNA is TGTGCCAGCAGCGGGCGGGGGGTCAGCCCGCTCACAGATACGCAGTATTTT.

There are a few counts of this clone. Other DNA sequences within the sample encode an identical CDR3. The genes are TRBV28 and TRBJ2-1; no clear D gene. Germline-derived CDR1 and CDR2 are MDHEN and SYDVKM. The CDR3 covers 10 residues. The V and J ends lost 6 bases and 3 bases respectively, with 0 bases between them. Here the CDR3 DNA reads TGTGCCAGCAGCTACAATGAGCAGTTCTTC. This gives the protein CASSYNEQFF.

The chain joins TRBV10-1 to TRBJ2-1; 10 nucleotides match TRBD1. Germline V lookup: CDR1 WNHNN, CDR2 SYGVQD (reference sequence). The CDR3 sequence is 16 residues long. V trimming: 4 bases; J trimming: 3 bases; junction bases outside the gene matches: 6. CDR3 sequence reads: CASSGDRGPYYNEQFF. Written as DNA, the CDR3 is TGCGCCAGCAGTGGGGACAGGGGTCCCTACTACAATGAGCAGTTCTTC.

The chain combines TRBV9 with TRBJ2-3; D is possibly TRBD1 (5 bases). Trimming shortened V by 0 bases and J by 6 bases, and 11 bases separated the two germline ends. Germline CDR1 is SGDLS and CDR2 is YYNGEE. The CDR3 covers 14 residues. The CDR3 coding sequence is TGTGCCAGCAGCGTAGACAAGGGGTGGGATACGCAGTATTTT. This translates into CASSVDKGWDTQYF.

This chain uses TRBV7-2 with TRBJ2-6; D remains ambiguous. The germline V gene has CDR1 SGHTA and CDR2 FQGNSA. The V end lost 5 bases, the J end lost 0 bases, and 11 bases lay between the germline ends. This CDR3 is 16 amino acids long. CDR3 loop: CASSPPYSSGANVLTF. The CDR3 DNA reads TGTGCCAGCAGCCCGCCCTATTCCTCTGGGGCCAACGTCCTGACTTTC. Together with reference TRBV7-2 and TRBJ2-6, the CDR3 gives the full variable domain: GAGVSQSPSNKVTEKGKDVELRCDPISGHTALYWYRQSLGQGLEFLIYFQGNSAPDKSGLPSDRFSAERTGGSVSTLTIQRTQQEDSAVYLCASSPPYSSGANVLTFGAGSRLTVL.

The chain is built from TRBV6-2 or TRBV6-3 and TRBJ1-1; 7 bases fit TRBD1. CDR3 length equals 16 residues. V dropped 5 bases and J dropped 6; count of bases not matched to a gene: 15. The V gene's germline CDR1 is MNHEY and CDR2 SVGEGT. The CDR3 protein is CASSPRTGFLRSEAFF. The CDR3 DNA sequence: TGTGCCAGCAGTCCCCGGACAGGTTTCCTAAGGTCTGAAGCTTTCTTT.

The chain combines TRBV4-2 with TRBJ1-5; no firm D call. CDR1 and CDR2 from the germline V gene are LGHNA and YNFKEQ. The CDR3 covers 13 residues. V shed 2 bases and J shed 7 bases, with 9 bases lying between them. CDR3 residues: CASSQNSGQPQHF. The CDR3 nucleotides are TGTGCCAGCAGCCAAAACAGCGGACAGCCCCAGCATTTT.

The chain is built from TRBV18 and TRBJ1-4; 11 nucleotides line up with TRBD1. Germline-derived CDR1 and CDR2 are KGHSH and LQKENI. Germline trimming cut 3 bases from V and 6 bases from J; bases unmatched to any gene: 6. CDR3 length: 16 amino acids. Here the CDR3 DNA reads TGTGCCAGCTCACCGTACCGGACAGGGGGCTATGAAAAACTGTTTTTT. This codes for CASSPYRTGGYEKLFF.

The J gene is TRBJ2-1, the V gene TRBV28; D perhaps matches TRBD2 (6 bases). The CDR3 is 15 amino acids. Trimming took 1 base from V and 6 from J, leaving 13 bases between them. Per the germline V gene, CDR1 is MDHEN and CDR2 is SYDVKM. CDR3 loop: CASSLYPGVGNEQFF. As DNA, the CDR3 is TGTGCCAGCAGTTTATACCCGGGGGTGGGCAATGAGCAGTTCTTC.

The sample holds a few counts of this clone. This rearrangement joins TRBV24-1 to TRBJ1-6, with D unresolved. V dropped 9 bases and J dropped 7 bases, with 15 bases sitting between them. Germline lookup yields CDR1 KGHDR and CDR2 SFDVKD. This CDR3 has 14 residues. The CDR3 here is CATPSAVPNSPLHF. As DNA, the CDR3 is TGTGCCACCCCGTCCGCGGTGCCCAATTCACCCCTCCACTTT.

This clone was found a few times. The rearrangement links TRBV2 to TRBJ1-1; no clear D gene. V lost 6 bases to trimming and J lost 11 bases, with 19 bases between them. The CDR3 length is 13 residues. The germline gives CDR1 SNHLY, CDR2 FYNNEI. This chain's CDR3 is CASSPRAYRGAFF. CDR3 DNA sequence: TGTGCCAGCAGCCCCCGGGCCTACCGCGGGGCTTTCTTT.

V usage is TRBV6-1 and J usage is TRBJ1-3; D ambiguous. With 4 bases removed from V and 2 bases from J, the gap between germline ends came to 15 bases. There are 16 residues in the CDR3. CDR1 and CDR2 (germline): MNHNS, SASEGT. The CDR3 spells CASSGLRAEAGNTIYF. The DNA for the CDR3 is TGTGCCAGCAGTGGTTTGCGGGCAGAAGCTGGAAACACCATATATTTT.

The J gene is TRBJ2-2, the V gene TRBV11-2; D not resolved. Germline V gene sequence: CDR1 SGHAT, CDR2 FQNNGV. Trimming took off 1 base at V and 3 bases at J, with 18 bases between the two ends. The CDR3 loop spans 18 amino acids. The CDR3 coding sequence is TGTGCCAGCAGCTTAGTGGGATTTCGGCACAGATACACCGGGGAGCTGTTTTTT. It translates to CASSLVGFRHRYTGELFF.

The V and J genes are TRBV6-1 and TRBJ2-5; D gene uncertain. With 0 bases removed from V and 1 base from J, the gap between germline ends came to 6 bases. Germline CDR1 MNHNS, CDR2 SASEGT. This CDR3 contains 14 residues. CDR3 coding DNA: TGTGCCAGCAGTGAAGCGAACATCCAAGAGACCCAGTACTTC. It translates to CASSEANIQETQYF.